Presented here are 8 T cell receptor beta chains from one specimen sequenced in a study of blood T cell repertoires in COVID-19. TCRdb's copy holds only in-frame clones and misses some; the assay was immunoSEQ multiplex PCR. This table has roughly 100,000 clones, about 85% appearing once. The material sequenced was peripheral blood. These receptors came from a man aged 50-59 years with acute or convalescent COVID-19.

This clone turned up a few times. The chain uses TRBV9 and TRBJ1-5; TRBD1 agrees at 10 bases. This CDR3 is built from 19 residues. J gave up 2 bases and V 0 bases, and 11 bases lay outside the gene matches. Germline-derived CDR1 and CDR2 are SGDLS and YYNGEE. The CDR3, as DNA: TGTGCCAGCAGCGTAGCAGGCGGGACAGGGGCGGGCGGCAATCAGCCCCAGCATTTT. Translated, it gives CASSVAGGTGAGGNQPQHF. Looking up the rest from reference TRBV9 and TRBJ1-5 gives the full variable domain: DSGVTQTPKHLITATGQRVTLRCSPRSGDLSVYWYQQSLDQGLQFLIQYYNGEERAKGNILERFSAQQFPDLHSELNLSSLELGDSALYFCASSVAGGTGAGGNQPQHFGDGTRLSIL.

The CDR3 sequence is CAWSSGSTDTQYF. For the CDR3, the DNA is TGTGCCTGGAGTTCGGGGAGCACAGATACGCAGTATTTT. The chain combines TRBV30 with TRBJ2-3, with D perhaps TRBD2 (5 bases). Germline-derived CDR1 and CDR2 are GTSNPN and SVGIG (reference sequence). V was pared by 2 bases and J by 0 bases, with 6 bases between. The CDR3 contains 13 residues.

V usage is TRBV6-1 and J usage is TRBJ1-5, with no clear D. Germline CDR1 is MNHNS and CDR2 is SASEGT. The CDR3 spans 16 residues. V shed 1 base and J shed 0 bases, with 10 bases lying between them. CDR3 DNA sequence: TGTGCCAGCAGTGAAGAGGAGTGGTTTAGCAATCAGCCCCAGCATTTT. Translating it yields CASSEEEWFSNQPQHF.

On this clone itself: The junction differs from germline at one of its ends, possibly a read error. This chain connects TRBV2 to TRBJ2-1, with TRBD1 identical over 11 bases. The CDR3 consists of 11 residues. Per the germline V gene, CDR1 is SNHLY and CDR2 is FYNNEI. The CDR3 loop is CASSPGQGGIF. For the CDR3, the DNA is TGTGCCAGCAGCCCGGGACAGGGGGGGATCTTC.

The rearrangement links TRBV14 to TRBJ2-5, with unresolved D. There are 16 residues in the CDR3. Trimming shortened V by 2 bases and J by 0 bases, and 13 bases separated the two germline ends. Per germline, CDR1 SGHDN and CDR2 FVKESK. CDR3 coding DNA: TGTGCCAGCAGCCAACTTCCCTCGTTCTACCAAGAGACCCAGTACTTC. Its protein is CASSQLPSFYQETQYF.

This chain links TRBV3-1 (or the pseudogene TRBV3-2) with TRBJ2-3; D unresolved. Germline CDR1 LGHDT, CDR2 YNNKEL (reference sequence). V lost 3 bases and J lost 4, with 14 bases in between. The CDR3 is 15 amino acids. The chain's CDR3 is CASSQLTELPDTQYF. CDR3 coding DNA: TGTGCCAGCAGCCAGTTAACCGAGTTGCCAGATACGCAGTATTTT.

The chain couples TRBV7-2 to TRBJ2-7; D gene uncertain. The V end lost 2 bases, the J end lost 0 bases, and 5 bases lay between the germline ends. The CDR3 extends over 13 amino acids. The germline V gene has CDR1 SGHTA and CDR2 FQGNSA. CDR3 protein: CASSLSVSYEQYF. CDR3 DNA sequence: TGTGCCAGCAGCTTATCTGTCTCCTACGAGCAGTACTTC.

The V gene is TRBV7-8, the J gene TRBJ2-2, with 10 nucleotides matching TRBD1. The CDR3 consists of 17 residues. Losses at the gene ends were 6 bases for V and 5 bases for J; bases not matched to a gene: 12. From germline, CDR1 is SGHVS and CDR2 FQNEAQ. The CDR3 DNA follows: TGTGCCAGCAGGCTTACCGCGGGACAGGGGAATACCGGGGAGCTGTTTTTT. As protein: CASRLTAGQGNTGELFF.